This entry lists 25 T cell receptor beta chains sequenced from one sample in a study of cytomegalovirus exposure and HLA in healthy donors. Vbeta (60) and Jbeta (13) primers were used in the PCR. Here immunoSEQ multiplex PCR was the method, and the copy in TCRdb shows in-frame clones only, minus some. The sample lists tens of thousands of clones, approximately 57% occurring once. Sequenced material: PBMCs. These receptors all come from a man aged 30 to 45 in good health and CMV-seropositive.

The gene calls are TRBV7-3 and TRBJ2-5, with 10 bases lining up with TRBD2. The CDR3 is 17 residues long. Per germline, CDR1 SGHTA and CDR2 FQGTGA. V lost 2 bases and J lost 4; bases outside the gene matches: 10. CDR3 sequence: CASSLGPAGGGAETQYF. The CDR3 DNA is TGTGCCAGCAGCTTAGGCCCAGCGGGAGGGGGTGCAGAGACCCAGTACTTC.

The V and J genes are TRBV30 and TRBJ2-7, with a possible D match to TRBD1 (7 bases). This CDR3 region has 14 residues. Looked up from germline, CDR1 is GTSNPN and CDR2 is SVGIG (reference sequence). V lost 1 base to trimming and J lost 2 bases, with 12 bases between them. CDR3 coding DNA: TGTGCCTGGAGTGCAGGAGGGGGCCCCTACGAGCAGTACTTC. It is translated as CAWSAGGGPYEQYF.

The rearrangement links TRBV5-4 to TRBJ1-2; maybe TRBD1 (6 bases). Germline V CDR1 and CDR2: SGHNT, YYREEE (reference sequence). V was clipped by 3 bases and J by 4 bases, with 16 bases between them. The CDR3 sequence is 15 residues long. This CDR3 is CASSSRDRGTYGYTF. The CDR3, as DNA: TGTGCCAGCAGCTCCCGTGATAGGGGGACCTATGGCTACACCTTC.

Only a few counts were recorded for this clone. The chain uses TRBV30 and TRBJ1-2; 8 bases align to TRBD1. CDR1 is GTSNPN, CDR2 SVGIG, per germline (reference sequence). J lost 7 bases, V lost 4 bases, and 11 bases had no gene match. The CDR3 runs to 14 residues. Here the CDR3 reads CAWIRQGRSFGYTF. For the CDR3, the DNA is TGTGCCTGGATCCGACAGGGGAGATCTTTTGGCTACACCTTC.

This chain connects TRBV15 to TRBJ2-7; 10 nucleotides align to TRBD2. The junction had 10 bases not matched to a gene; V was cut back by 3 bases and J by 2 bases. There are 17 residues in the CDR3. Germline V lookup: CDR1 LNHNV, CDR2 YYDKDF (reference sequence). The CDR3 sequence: CATSREILAGAAYEQYF. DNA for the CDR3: TGTGCCACCAGCAGGGAGATCCTAGCGGGAGCCGCCTACGAGCAGTACTTC. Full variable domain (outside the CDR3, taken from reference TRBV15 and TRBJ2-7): DAMVIQNPRYQVTQFGKPVTLSCSQTLNHNVMYWYQQKSSQAPKLLFHYYDKDFNNEADTPDNFQSRRPNTSFCFLDIRSPGLGDTAMYLCATSREILAGAAYEQYFGPGTRLTVT.

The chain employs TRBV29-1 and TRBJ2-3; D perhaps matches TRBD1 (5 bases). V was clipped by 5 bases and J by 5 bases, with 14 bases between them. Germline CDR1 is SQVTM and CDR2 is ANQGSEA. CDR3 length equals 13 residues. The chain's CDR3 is CSVSQGTRDTQYF. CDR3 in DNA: TGCAGCGTTTCCCAGGGCACCAGAGATACGCAGTATTTT.

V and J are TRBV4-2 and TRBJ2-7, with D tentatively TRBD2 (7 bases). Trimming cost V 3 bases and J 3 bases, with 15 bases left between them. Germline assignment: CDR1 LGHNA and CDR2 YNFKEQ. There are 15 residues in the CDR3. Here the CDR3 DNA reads TGTGCCAGCAGCCAGGGGGCCGGGACTAACTACGAGCAGTACTTC. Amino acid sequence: CASSQGAGTNYEQYF.

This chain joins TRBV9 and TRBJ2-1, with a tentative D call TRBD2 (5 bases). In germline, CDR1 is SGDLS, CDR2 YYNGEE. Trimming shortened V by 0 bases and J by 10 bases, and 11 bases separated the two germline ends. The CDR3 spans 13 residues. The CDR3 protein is CASSVDRTREQFF. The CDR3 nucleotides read TGTGCCAGCAGCGTAGATCGGACTCGGGAGCAGTTCTTC.

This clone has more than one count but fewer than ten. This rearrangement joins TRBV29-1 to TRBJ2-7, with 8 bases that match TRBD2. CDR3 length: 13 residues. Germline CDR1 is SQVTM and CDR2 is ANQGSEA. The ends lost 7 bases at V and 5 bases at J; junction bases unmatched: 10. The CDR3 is CSAEVGRGDEQYF. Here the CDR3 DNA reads TGCAGCGCGGAGGTCGGGAGGGGCGACGAGCAGTACTTC.

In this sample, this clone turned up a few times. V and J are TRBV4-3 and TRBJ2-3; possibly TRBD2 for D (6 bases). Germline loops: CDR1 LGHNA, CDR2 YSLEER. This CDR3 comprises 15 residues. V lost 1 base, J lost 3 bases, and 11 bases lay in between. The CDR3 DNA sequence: TGCGCCAGCAGCCAAGCGGGACTGGGGACAGATACGCAGTATTTT. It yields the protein CASSQAGLGTDTQYF.

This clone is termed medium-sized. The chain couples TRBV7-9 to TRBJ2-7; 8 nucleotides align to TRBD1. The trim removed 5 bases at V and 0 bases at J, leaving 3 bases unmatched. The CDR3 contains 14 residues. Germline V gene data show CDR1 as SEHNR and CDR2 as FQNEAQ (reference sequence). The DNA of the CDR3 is TGTGCCAGCAGCCAGGACAGGGACTCCTACGAGCAGTACTTC. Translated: CASSQDRDSYEQYF.

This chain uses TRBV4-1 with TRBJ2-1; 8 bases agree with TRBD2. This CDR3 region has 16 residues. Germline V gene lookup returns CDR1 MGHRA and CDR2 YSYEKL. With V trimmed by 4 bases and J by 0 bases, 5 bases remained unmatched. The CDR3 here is CASSPRGTSSYNEQFF. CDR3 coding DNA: TGCGCCAGCAGCCCGAGAGGGACTAGCTCCTACAATGAGCAGTTCTTC.

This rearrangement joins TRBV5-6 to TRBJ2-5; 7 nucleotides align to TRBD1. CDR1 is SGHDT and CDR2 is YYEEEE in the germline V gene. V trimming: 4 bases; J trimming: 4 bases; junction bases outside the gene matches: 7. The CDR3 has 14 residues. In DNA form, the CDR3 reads TGTGCCAGCAGCACAGACAGGGTTGGAGAGACCCAGTACTTC. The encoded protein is CASSTDRVGETQYF.

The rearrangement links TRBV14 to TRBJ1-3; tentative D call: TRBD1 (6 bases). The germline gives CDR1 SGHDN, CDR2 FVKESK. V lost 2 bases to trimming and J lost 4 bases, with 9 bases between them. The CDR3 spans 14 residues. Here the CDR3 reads CASSQYTGGNTIYF. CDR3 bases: TGTGCCAGCAGCCAATATACAGGGGGAAACACCATATATTTT. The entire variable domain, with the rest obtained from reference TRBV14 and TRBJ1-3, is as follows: EAGVTQFPSHSVIEKGQTVTLRCDPISGHDNLYWYRRVMGKEIKFLLHFVKESKQDESGMPNNRFLAERTGGTYSTLKVQPAELEDSGVYFCASSQYTGGNTIYFGEGSWLTVV.

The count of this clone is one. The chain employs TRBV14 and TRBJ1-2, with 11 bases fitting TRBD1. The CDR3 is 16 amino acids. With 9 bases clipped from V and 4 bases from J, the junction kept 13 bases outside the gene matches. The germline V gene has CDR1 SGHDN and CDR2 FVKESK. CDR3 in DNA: TGTGCCAGTGGACAGGGGGCCCTTATCCATCGCTATGGCTACACCTTC. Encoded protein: CASGQGALIHRYGYTF.

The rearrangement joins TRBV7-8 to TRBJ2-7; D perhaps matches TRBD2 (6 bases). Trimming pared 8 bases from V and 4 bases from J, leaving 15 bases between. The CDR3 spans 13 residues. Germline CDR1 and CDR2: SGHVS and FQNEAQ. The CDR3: CASPPGVFYEQYF. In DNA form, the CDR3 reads TGTGCCAGCCCCCCGGGAGTTTTTTACGAGCAGTACTTC.

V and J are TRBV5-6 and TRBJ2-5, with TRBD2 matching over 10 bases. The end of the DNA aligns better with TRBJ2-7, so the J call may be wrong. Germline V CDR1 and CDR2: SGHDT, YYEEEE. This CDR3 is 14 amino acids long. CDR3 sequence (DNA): TGTGCCAGCCTAGAACTAGCGGGGAACTACGAGCAGTACTTC. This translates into CASLELAGNYEQYF.

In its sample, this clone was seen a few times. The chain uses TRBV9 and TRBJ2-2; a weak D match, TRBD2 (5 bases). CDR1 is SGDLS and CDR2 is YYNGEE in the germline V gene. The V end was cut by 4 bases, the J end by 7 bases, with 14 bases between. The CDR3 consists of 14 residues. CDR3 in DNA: TGTGCCAGCAGCCTAGCCTACAGAGACGGGGAGCTGTTTTTT. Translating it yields CASSLAYRDGELFF. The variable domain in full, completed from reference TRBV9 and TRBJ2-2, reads DSGVTQTPKHLITATGQRVTLRCSPRSGDLSVYWYQQSLDQGLQFLIQYYNGEERAKGNILERFSAQQFPDLHSELNLSSLELGDSALYFCASSLAYRDGELFFGEGSRLTVL.

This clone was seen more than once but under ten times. CDR3 DNA: TGTGCCAGCAGCTTGGCTGGACAGGGGGGGTCCTACGAGCAGTACTTC. It specifies CASSLAGQGGSYEQYF. This sequence joins TRBV5-5 and TRBJ2-7, with 10 nucleotides matching TRBD1. Germline trimming cut 0 bases from V and 1 base from J; bases unmatched to any gene: 4. The CDR3 runs to 16 residues. Germline assignment: CDR1 SGHKS and CDR2 YYEKEE (reference sequence).

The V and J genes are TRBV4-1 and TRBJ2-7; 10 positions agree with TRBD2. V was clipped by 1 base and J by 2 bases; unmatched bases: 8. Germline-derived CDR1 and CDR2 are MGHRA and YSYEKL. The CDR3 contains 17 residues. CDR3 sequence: CASSQAWPSGGPYEQYF. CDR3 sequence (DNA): TGCGCCAGCAGCCAAGCGTGGCCTAGCGGGGGTCCCTACGAGCAGTACTTC.

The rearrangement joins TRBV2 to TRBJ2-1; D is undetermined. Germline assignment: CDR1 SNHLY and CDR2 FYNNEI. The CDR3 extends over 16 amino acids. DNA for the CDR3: TGTGCTCAACACGCGGTCGGTTCAAGCTCCTACAATGAGCAGTTCTTC. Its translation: CAQHAVGSSSYNEQFF. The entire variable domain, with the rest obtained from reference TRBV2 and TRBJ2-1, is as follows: EPEVTQTPSHQVTQMGQEVILRCVPISNHLYFYWYRQILGQKVEFLVSFYNNEISEKSEIFDDQFSVERPDGSNFTLKIRSTKLEDSAMYFCAQHAVGSSSYNEQFFGPGTRLTVL.

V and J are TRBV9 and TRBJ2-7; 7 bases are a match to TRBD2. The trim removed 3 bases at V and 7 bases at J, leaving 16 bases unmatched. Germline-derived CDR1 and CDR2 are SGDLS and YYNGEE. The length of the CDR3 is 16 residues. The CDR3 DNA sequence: TGTGCCAGCAGCGGCGGGGGAGACAGCACTCCGGGAGAGCAGTACTTC. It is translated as CASSGGGDSTPGEQYF.

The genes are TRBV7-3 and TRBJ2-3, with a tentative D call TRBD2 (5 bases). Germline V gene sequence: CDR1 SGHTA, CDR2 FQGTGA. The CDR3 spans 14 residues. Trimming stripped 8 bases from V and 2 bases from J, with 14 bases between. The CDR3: CASAFGLTTDTQYF. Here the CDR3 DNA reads TGTGCCAGCGCATTCGGACTTACCACAGATACGCAGTATTTT.

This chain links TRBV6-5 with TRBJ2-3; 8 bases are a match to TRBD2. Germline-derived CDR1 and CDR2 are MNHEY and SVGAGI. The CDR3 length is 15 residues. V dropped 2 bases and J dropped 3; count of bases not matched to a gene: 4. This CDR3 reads CASSYGGLETDTQYF. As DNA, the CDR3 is TGTGCCAGCAGTTACGGGGGACTAGAGACAGATACGCAGTATTTT.

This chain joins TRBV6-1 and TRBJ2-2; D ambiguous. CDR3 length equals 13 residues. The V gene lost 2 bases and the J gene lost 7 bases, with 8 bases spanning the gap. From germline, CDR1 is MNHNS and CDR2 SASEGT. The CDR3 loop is CASSEIRIGELFF. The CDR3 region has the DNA TGTGCCAGCAGTGAAATCCGTATCGGGGAGCTGTTTTTT.